The 31 T cell receptor beta chains listed next were all sequenced from one sample in a study of T-cell reconstitution after alpha-beta-depleted transplantation in children. Construction of the TCRbeta library involved unique molecular identifiers. TCRdb itself ran the PCR reads through MiXCR, one entry per CDR3 protein. The sample contains under 850,000 distinct CDR3 sequences, about an eighth of which appear only once. This specimen consisted of PBMCs, obtained before TCRalphabeta/CD19-depleted stem cell transplant. Every receptor here comes from a girl aged 2 to 10 with congenital amegakaryocytic thrombocytopenia, due to receive a stem cell transplant.

This clonotype was counted only a few times. The rearrangement links TRBV12-3 or TRBV12-4 to TRBJ1-5; no clear D. There are 18 residues in the CDR3. The V gene lost 2 bases and the J gene lost 5 bases, with 22 bases spanning the gap. The CDR3: CASSLQYSRTGGDQPQHF. DNA of the CDR3: TGTGCCAGCAGTTTACAATACAGTCGAACTGGAGGTGATCAGCCCCAGCATTTT.

The sample holds a few counts of this clonotype. This chain connects TRBV5-1 to TRBJ2-1; D not resolved. Between the trimmed V and J ends, which lost 4 bases and 9 bases, there was a span of 17 bases. CDR1 SGHRS and CDR2 YFSETQ come from the germline V gene. This CDR3 has 14 amino acids. The CDR3 nucleotides read TGCGCCAGCAGCAATCCTACGGGTCTGGGTGAGCAGTTCTTC. This codes for CASSNPTGLGEQFF.

This clonotype has just a few counts. This chain joins TRBV20-1 and TRBJ2-1, with D perhaps assigned TRBD1 or TRBD2 (5 bases each). Per the germline V gene, CDR1 is DFQATT and CDR2 is SNEGSKA (reference sequence). V shed 7 bases and J shed 7 bases, with 14 bases lying between them. The CDR3 is 12 residues long. CDR3 DNA: TGCAGTGTTGGGTGGGGCGGGAATGAGCAGTTCTTC. Its translation is CSVGWGGNEQFF.

The count of this clonotype is one. This chain links TRBV11-2 with TRBJ2-7, with D perhaps TRBD1 or TRBD2 (6 bases each). The germline CDR1 and CDR2 sequences are SGHAT and FQNNGV. Trimming took off 3 bases at V and 6 bases at J, with 12 bases between the two ends. The CDR3 sequence is 13 residues long. CDR3 region: CASSLGGAAEQYF. The DNA for the CDR3 is TGTGCCAGCAGCTTGGGGGGCGCGGCCGAGCAGTACTTC.

The sample holds many counts of this clonotype. The chain links TRBV27 to TRBJ2-7, with D maybe TRBD2 (5 bases). The germline V gene encodes CDR1 MNHEY and CDR2 SMNVEV (reference sequence). The length of the CDR3 is 13 residues. V lost 4 bases and J lost 3, with 10 bases in between. In nucleotides, the CDR3 is TGTGCCAGCAGTTCTAGCTGGGGCTACGAGCAGTACTTC. It specifies CASSSSWGYEQYF.

The rearrangement links TRBV5-1 to TRBJ2-1; D possibly corresponds to TRBD1 (6 bases). The germline V gene encodes CDR1 SGHRS and CDR2 YFSETQ. Trimming stripped 3 bases from V and 1 base from J, with 14 bases between. The CDR3 has 16 amino acids. The CDR3 here is CASSSRPRGSYNEQFF. The CDR3 DNA sequence: TGCGCCAGCAGCTCCAGACCGAGGGGGTCCTACAATGAGCAGTTCTTC.

The gene calls are TRBV7-9 and TRBJ2-1; the match to TRBD2 covers 11 bases. Germline CDR1 is SEHNR and CDR2 is FQNEAQ (reference sequence). V shed 3 bases, J shed 4 bases, and the junction held 8 bases outside the gene matches. The CDR3 spans 17 residues. The CDR3 loop reads CASSFGVAGGPYNEQFF. CDR3 DNA sequence: TGTGCCAGCAGCTTTGGGGTAGCGGGAGGGCCTTACAATGAGCAGTTCTTC.

The sample holds many counts of this clonotype. The chain couples TRBV20-1 to TRBJ2-5; 8 bases match TRBD2. Germline-derived CDR1 and CDR2 are DFQATT and SNEGSKA (reference sequence). V was clipped by 3 bases and J by 5 bases; unmatched bases: 5. This CDR3 is built from 13 residues. CDR3 in amino acids: CSASNSGMETQYF. The CDR3 DNA sequence: TGCAGTGCTAGTAATAGCGGGATGGAGACCCAGTACTTC.

V is TRBV20-1 and J is TRBJ2-1; TRBD1 agrees at 8 bases. This CDR3 comprises 15 residues. Germline V gene data show CDR1 as DFQATT and CDR2 as SNEGSKA (reference sequence). Written as DNA, the CDR3 is TGCTTCGCGGGACAGGCCAGGGGGTTCAGTAATGAGCAGTTCTTC. Translated, it gives CFAGQARGFSNEQFF.

This clonotype was seen many times. The genes are TRBV29-1 and TRBJ1-2; D remains unclear. The germline V gene has CDR1 SQVTM and CDR2 ANQGSEA. Trimming took 0 bases from V and 7 from J, leaving 12 bases between them. This CDR3 comprises 13 residues. CDR3 nucleotide sequence: TGCAGCGTTGAAGATCTGTTGTTTGGTGGCTACACCTTC. This sequence encodes CSVEDLLFGGYTF.

The chain couples TRBV6-1 to TRBJ2-5; 7 positions agree with TRBD1. J lost 5 bases, V lost 6 bases, and 12 bases had no gene match. This CDR3 region has 15 residues. The germline V gene encodes CDR1 MNHNS and CDR2 SASEGT. CDR3 residues: CASRPPGGILETQYF. CDR3 coding DNA: TGTGCCAGCAGACCCCCAGGGGGAATCCTTGAGACCCAGTACTTC.

This clonotype appeared a few times. The chain employs TRBV10-3 and TRBJ2-2; TRBD1 aligns across 7 bases. Per germline, CDR1 ENHRY and CDR2 SYGVKD. The CDR3 contains 17 residues. V lost 2 bases and J lost 2; bases outside the gene matches: 8. The chain's CDR3 is CAISEPGTVGNTGELFF. The CDR3 DNA reads as TGTGCCATCAGTGAGCCCGGGACAGTTGGTAACACCGGGGAGCTGTTTTTT.

Ten or more counts support this clonotype. This chain uses TRBV7-8 with TRBJ1-5; D is ambiguous. Per the germline V gene, CDR1 is SGHVS and CDR2 is FQNEAQ. Deletions cut 3 bases from V and 0 bases from J, with 18 bases between. The CDR3 consists of 18 residues. CDR3 residues: CASSFPPLDGYSNQPQHF. The CDR3 region has the DNA TGTGCCAGCAGCTTTCCCCCCTTGGACGGCTATAGCAATCAGCCCCAGCATTTT. The full variable domain, completed using reference TRBV7-8 and TRBJ1-5, is GAGVSQSPRYKVAKRGQDVALRCDPISGHVSLFWYQQALGQGPEFLTYFQNEAQLDKSGLPSDRFFAERPEGSVSTLKIQRTQQEDSAVYLCASSFPPLDGYSNQPQHFGDGTRLSIL.

The sample holds many counts of this clonotype. The chain is built from TRBV29-1 and TRBJ1-1; the D gene is possibly TRBD1 (5 bases). Germline V lookup: CDR1 SQVTM, CDR2 ANQGSEA. V gave up 2 bases and J gave up 4 bases, with 11 bases separating them. This CDR3 region has 13 residues. CDR3: CSVEQGRATEAFF. The CDR3 DNA follows: TGCAGCGTTGAACAAGGCAGGGCCACTGAAGCTTTCTTT.

This clonotype was recorded at least ten times. This chain connects TRBV20-1 to TRBJ2-5; D might be TRBD1 (6 bases). The CDR3 totals 15 residues. Germline-derived CDR1 and CDR2 are DFQATT and SNEGSKA (reference sequence). Trimming took off 2 bases at V and 9 bases at J, with 22 bases between the two ends. The CDR3 coding sequence is TGCAGTGCTAGATCCTTGGGGGCGGAGTTAAGGGCCCAGTACTTC. As protein: CSARSLGAELRAQYF.

This clonotype was observed at least ten times. V is TRBV5-4 and J is TRBJ2-7; a possible D gene is TRBD1 (5 bases). The V end lost 0 bases, the J end lost 0 bases, and 25 bases lay between the germline ends. CDR3 length equals 20 residues. Germline lookup yields CDR1 SGHNT and CDR2 YYREEE (reference sequence). CDR3 sequence reads: CASSLGAVWSTDESSYEQYF. CDR3 coding DNA: TGTGCCAGCAGCTTGGGAGCAGTATGGTCGACAGACGAGAGCTCCTACGAGCAGTACTTC.

In this sample, this clonotype turned up many times. This chain uses TRBV6-5 with TRBJ2-1, with 10 bases matching TRBD2. With 0 bases clipped from V and 6 bases from J, the junction kept 8 bases outside the gene matches. Germline assignment: CDR1 MNHEY and CDR2 SVGAGI. The CDR3 extends over 17 amino acids. DNA for the CDR3: TGTGCCAGCAGTTACTCGACGTGGCTAGCGGGAGTCAATGAGCAGTTCTTC. Translation gives CASSYSTWLAGVNEQFF.

A few counts support this clonotype. The J gene is TRBJ2-1, the V gene TRBV11-2; no clear D. This CDR3 spans 15 amino acids. The germline V and J ends were trimmed by 0 bases and 9 bases, with 15 bases remaining between them. CDR1 and CDR2 (germline): SGHAT, FQNNGV. The CDR3 here is CASSLEPLARGEQFF. DNA for the CDR3: TGTGCCAGCAGCTTAGAACCGTTGGCTAGAGGTGAGCAGTTCTTC.

V and J are TRBV2 and TRBJ2-7; D is ambiguous. In germline, CDR1 is SNHLY, CDR2 FYNNEI. V was cut by 7 bases and J by 3 bases, with 13 bases left in between. The CDR3 length is 13 residues. The CDR3 coding sequence is TGTGCCAGCAACTGGGCGGAAGACTACGAGCAGTACTTC. It encodes CASNWAEDYEQYF.

At least ten counts were recorded for this clonotype. V gene TRBV7-9 combines with J gene TRBJ1-4; D possibly corresponds to TRBD1 (6 bases). Deletions cut 4 bases from V and 7 bases from J, with 22 bases between. Germline V lookup: CDR1 SEHNR, CDR2 FQNEAQ (reference sequence). The length of the CDR3 is 17 residues. The CDR3 coding sequence is TGTGCCAGCAGCTCCCTCAGGGACATCGAGGGGAGTGAAAAACTGTTTTTT. Its protein product is CASSSLRDIEGSEKLFF.

This clonotype showed up many times. The chain links TRBV6-6 to TRBJ2-7; no clear D. This CDR3 has 13 amino acids. CDR1 and CDR2 (germline): MNHNY, SVGAGI (reference sequence). V lost 0 bases and J 3 bases, leaving 6 bases between the germline ends. In nucleotides, the CDR3 is TGTGCCAGCAGTTACTCGCAAAGCTACGAGCAGTACTTC. As protein: CASSYSQSYEQYF.

This chain uses TRBV5-1 with TRBJ2-3, with 9 positions matching TRBD2. The CDR3 loop spans 14 amino acids. The trim removed 5 bases at V and 5 bases at J, leaving 6 bases unmatched. Germline-derived CDR1 and CDR2 are SGHRS and YFSETQ. The CDR3 DNA is TGCGCCAGCAGTAGCGGGAGACAGGGAGATACGCAGTATTTT. This sequence encodes CASSSGRQGDTQYF. The complete variable domain, with remaining parts taken from reference TRBV5-1 and TRBJ2-3, reads KAGVTQTPRYLIKTRGQQVTLSCSPISGHRSVSWYQQTPGQGLQFLFEYFSETQRNKGNFPGRFSGRQFSNSRSEMNVSTLELGDSALYLCASSSGRQGDTQYFGPGTRLTVL.

This clonotype was seen many times. The chain recombines TRBV20-1 with TRBJ1-1; weak D call: TRBD1 (6 bases). The CDR3 is made up of 16 amino acids. Looked up from germline, CDR1 is DFQATT and CDR2 is SNEGSKA (reference sequence). Between the trimmed V and J ends, which lost 6 bases and 4 bases, there was a span of 24 bases. The CDR3 sequence is CSAPKRGRQVGTEAFF. Here the CDR3 DNA reads TGCAGTGCCCCAAAAAGAGGGCGACAGGTAGGCACTGAAGCTTTCTTT.

This clonotype was seen at least ten times. The V gene is TRBV5-1, the J gene TRBJ2-1; 11 bases map to TRBD2. V lost 0 bases to trimming and J lost 4 bases; unmatched junction nucleotides: 3. Germline assignment: CDR1 SGHRS and CDR2 YFSETQ. The CDR3 is made up of 16 amino acids. The CDR3 is CASSLEPSGRYNEQFF. For the CDR3, the DNA is TGCGCCAGCAGCTTGGAACCTAGCGGGAGGTACAATGAGCAGTTCTTC.

At least ten counts were recorded for this clonotype. The rearrangement uses TRBV5-6 and TRBJ1-1; 10 nucleotides line up with TRBD1. The CDR3 totals 18 residues. Germline CDR1 SGHDT, CDR2 YYEEEE. Germline trimming cut 2 bases from V and 7 bases from J; bases unmatched to any gene: 17. Written as DNA, the CDR3 is TGTGCCAGCAGCTTAAGTTTTACCGGGACAGGGGCCAGAGGTGAAGCTTTCTTT. Residues: CASSLSFTGTGARGEAFF.

This clonotype was detected ten times or more. The chain recombines TRBV5-1 with TRBJ2-1; no definite D call. Trimming took off 0 bases at V and 2 bases at J, with 12 bases between the two ends. This CDR3 contains 16 residues. In germline, CDR1 is SGHRS, CDR2 YFSETQ. CDR3 nucleotides: TGCGCCAGCAGCTTGGCTACCAACCGGCCCTACAATGAGCAGTTCTTC. Translation gives CASSLATNRPYNEQFF.

Notes on this clonotype: The CDR3 does not end in the conserved phenylalanine or tryptophan, so this is likely a read error. This sequence joins TRBV7-9 and TRBJ2-7, with a weak D call TRBD2 (6 bases). The length of the CDR3 is 16 residues. Germline V gene data show CDR1 as SEHNR and CDR2 as FQNEAQ (reference sequence). V was shortened by 3 bases and J by 0 bases, with 15 bases between the two germline ends. Here the CDR3 reads CASSFGAGPSSYEQYL. CDR3 sequence (DNA): TGTGCCAGCAGCTTCGGAGCGGGTCCAAGCTCCTACGAGCAGTACTTA.

This clonotype was counted between two and nine times. The chain is built from TRBV28 and TRBJ2-5, with 8 bases that match TRBD1. J lost 3 bases, V lost 5 bases, and 8 bases had no gene match. CDR1 and CDR2 from the germline V gene are MDHEN and SYDVKM. This CDR3 is built from 15 residues. The CDR3 reads CASSETGVREETQYF. The CDR3 DNA sequence: TGTGCCAGCAGTGAGACAGGGGTCAGGGAAGAGACCCAGTACTTC.

This clonotype was observed many times. This chain connects TRBV7-2 to TRBJ2-5; D unresolved. The CDR3 has 13 residues. The V gene's germline CDR1 is SGHTA and CDR2 FQGNSA. Trimming removed 5 bases from V and 2 bases from J, with 9 bases in between. In DNA form, the CDR3 reads TGTGCCAGCAGCCAATACGGACAAGAGACCCAGTACTTC. It codes for CASSQYGQETQYF.

The V and J genes are TRBV25-1 and TRBJ2-7, with TRBD1 identical over 8 bases. The germline gives CDR1 MGHDK, CDR2 SYGVNS. The V gene end was trimmed by 6 bases and the J gene end by 5 bases; junction bases not matched to a gene: 0. The CDR3 is 11 residues long. CDR3 region: CASRDRDEQYF. DNA for the CDR3: TGTGCCAGCAGGGACAGGGACGAGCAGTACTTC.

Ten or more counts support this clonotype. V gene TRBV5-1 combines with J gene TRBJ2-1; D is uncertain. The V gene lost 3 bases and the J gene lost 0 bases, with 13 bases spanning the gap. Germline-derived CDR1 and CDR2 are SGHRS and YFSETQ. The CDR3 has 16 amino acids. The CDR3 DNA reads TGCGCCAGCAGCTACTCGTGGACGGTCTCCTACAATGAGCAGTTCTTC. This gives the protein CASSYSWTVSYNEQFF. Looking up the rest from reference TRBV5-1 and TRBJ2-1 gives the full variable domain: KAGVTQTPRYLIKTRGQQVTLSCSPISGHRSVSWYQQTPGQGLQFLFEYFSETQRNKGNFPGRFSGRQFSNSRSEMNVSTLELGDSALYLCASSYSWTVSYNEQFFGPGTRLTVL.